The entry below gives a single TCR beta chain sequence along with its context. Its specificity is unknown. This sample was taken from a study of T-cell memory formation after mild COVID-19. Overall study: Clusters were largely donor specific. General study results and limits: Researchers found some responding clones in pre-infection memory, a sign that cross-reactive memory joined. Day 15 to 85 contractors were CD4/CD8 balanced; later expanders leaned CD4+. CD8+ contracting clones occupied EMRA, while CD4+ ones occupied mainly CM and EM.

Each CDR3 protein is one row after TCRdb ran MiXCR on the 5' RACE reads. The sample lists a few hundred thousand distinct CDR3 sequences, more than 15% occurring once. Germline V gene data show CDR1 as SGHRS and CDR2 as YFSETQ. The CDR3 loop spans 16 amino acids. Trimming pared 0 bases from V and 2 bases from J, leaving 14 bases between. The TCR was taken from a man between 18 and 35 years old who had mild COVID-19 (a few samples of this study predate the infection). Cell type and time point are not known. Material for sequencing was PBMCs or a T cell subset sorted from them (not recorded which). The chain links TRBV5-1 to TRBJ2-5; D is possibly TRBD1 (5 bases). CDR3 DNA sequence: TGCGCCAGCAGCTTGGGGGCTGGGGCCGTACAAGAGACCCAGTACTTC. Its protein product is CASSLGAGAVQETQYF.